This entry lists 20 T cell receptor beta chains sequenced from one sample in a study of T cell repertoires in cytomegalovirus infection. TCRdb itself ran the reads through MiXCR, one entry per CDR3 protein. The sample lists a few hundred thousand distinct CDR3 sequences, about an eighth occurring once. The specimen was PBMCs. These receptors were obtained from a human donor in good health (CMV status not recorded). Some clones in this sample may be carry-over from other donors' samples.

This clonotype has a handful of counts. The chain carries TRBV5-4 and TRBJ2-3; 7 nucleotides align to TRBD2. Per the germline V gene, CDR1 is SGHNT and CDR2 is YYREEE (reference sequence). This CDR3 region has 17 residues. J was trimmed by 2 bases and V by 3 bases; bases with no gene match: 12. This CDR3 is CASSSGVLGGITDTQYF. CDR3 bases: TGTGCCAGCAGCTCCGGCGTACTGGGGGGGATCACAGATACGCAGTATTTT. The full variable domain, rest sourced from reference TRBV5-4 and TRBJ2-3, is ETGVTQSPTHLIKTRGQQVTLRCSSQSGHNTVSWYQQALGQGPQFIFQYYREEENGRGNFPPRFSGLQFPNYSSELNVNALELDDSALYLCASSSGVLGGITDTQYFGPGTRLTVL.

This clonotype has more than one count but fewer than ten. The chain links TRBV15 to TRBJ2-1; 9 positions agree with TRBD1. Germline trimming cut 11 bases from V and 8 bases from J; bases unmatched to any gene: 13. Germline V CDR1 and CDR2: LNHNV, YYDKDF (reference sequence). This CDR3 has 14 residues. The CDR3 bases are TGTGCCGCAGGCCGGGACAGGGAGATCTATGAGCAGTTCTTC. This gives the protein CAAGRDREIYEQFF.

This clonotype was detected many times. The rearrangement links TRBV7-2 to TRBJ1-2; the D is unclear. The CDR3 spans 13 residues. Trimming stripped 4 bases from V and 8 bases from J, with 14 bases between. Germline assignment: CDR1 SGHTA and CDR2 FQGNSA. In DNA, the CDR3 is TGTGCCAGCAGCTCCCTAGGTGGTGGGGGCTACACCTTC. Its translation: CASSSLGGGGYTF.

The CDR3 nucleotides are TGCAGTGCTAGTCGCATCGCGGACACTGAAGCTTTCTTT. This encodes CSASRIADTEAFF. The chain joins TRBV20-1 to TRBJ1-1, with D uncertain. The CDR3 has 13 residues. The germline V and J ends were trimmed by 3 bases and 3 bases, with 11 bases remaining between them. CDR1 DFQATT and CDR2 SNEGSKA come from the germline V gene (reference sequence).

This clonotype was recorded a few times. This chain joins TRBV3-1 and TRBJ1-2; unclear D gene. V gave up 1 base and J gave up 1 base, with 7 bases separating them. From germline, CDR1 is LGHDT and CDR2 YNNKEL (reference sequence). The CDR3 is 14 amino acids. The CDR3 nucleotides read TGTGCCAGCAGCCAAGGGCACTTTAACTATGGCTACACCTTC. It yields the protein CASSQGHFNYGYTF.

Ten or more counts support this clonotype. The junction shows a germline mismatch at one end, possibly a read error. The rearrangement links TRBV5-1 to TRBJ2-3, with TRBD2 identical over 13 bases. Germline loops: CDR1 SGHRS, CDR2 YFSETQ. CDR3 length equals 16 residues. The CDR3 region is CASSLGLAGGTDTQYF. In DNA form, the CDR3 reads TGTGCCAGCAGCTTAGGACTAGCGGGAGGCACAGATACGCAGTATTTT. Together with reference TRBV5-1 and TRBJ2-3, the CDR3 gives the full variable domain: KAGVTQTPRYLIKTRGQQVTLSCSPISGHRSVSWYQQTPGQGLQFLFEYFSETQRNKGNFPGRFSGRQFSNSRSEMNVSTLELGDSALYLCASSLGLAGGTDTQYFGPGTRLTVL.

The chain uses TRBV20-1 and TRBJ2-5; weak D call: TRBD2 (6 bases). V lost 2 bases and J 3 bases, leaving 7 bases between the germline ends. Germline CDR1 reads DFQATT; CDR2 reads SNEGSKA (reference sequence). CDR3 size: 12 residues. CDR3 amino acids: CSARWGEETQYF. The DNA of the CDR3 is TGCAGTGCTAGATGGGGGGAAGAGACCCAGTACTTC.

J is TRBJ2-4 and V is TRBV5-6; the match to TRBD2 covers 7 bases. The V segment lost 5 bases and the J segment 0 bases; nucleotides outside the gene matches: 17. Germline assignment: CDR1 SGHDT and CDR2 YYEEEE. The CDR3 is 19 residues long. The CDR3 spells CASSYLPSGALLAKNIQYF. In DNA form, the CDR3 reads TGTGCCAGCAGTTATCTACCCAGCGGGGCCCTCCTAGCCAAAAACATTCAGTACTTC.

The rearrangement uses TRBV11-2 and TRBJ1-1, with D possibly matching TRBD1 (5 bases). Per germline, CDR1 SGHAT and CDR2 FQNNGV. The CDR3 consists of 14 residues. V was clipped by 5 bases and J by 5 bases, with 15 bases between them. CDR3 bases: TGTGCCAGCAGCCCAGGGACGGAGAAAACTGAAGCTTTCTTT. This translates into CASSPGTEKTEAFF. The full variable domain, in which reference TRBV11-2 and TRBJ1-1 provide the parts outside the CDR3, is EAGVAQSPRYKIIEKRQSVAFWCNPISGHATLYWYQQILGQGPKLLIQFQNNGVVDDSQLPKDRFSAERLKGVDSTLKIQPAKLEDSAVYLCASSPGTEKTEAFFGQGTRLTVV.

Ten or more counts support this clonotype. The chain links TRBV7-8 to TRBJ1-5; 9 nucleotides match TRBD1. Germline-derived CDR1 and CDR2 are SGHVS and FQNEAQ. J gave up 9 bases and V 2 bases, and 5 bases lay outside the gene matches. This CDR3 contains 14 residues. CDR3: CASSLLTGGGPQHF. CDR3 bases: TGTGCCAGCAGCTTATTGACAGGGGGTGGGCCCCAGCATTTT. Using reference TRBV7-8 and TRBJ1-5 for the parts outside the CDR3, the full variable domain is GAGVSQSPRYKVAKRGQDVALRCDPISGHVSLFWYQQALGQGPEFLTYFQNEAQLDKSGLPSDRFFAERPEGSVSTLKIQRTQQEDSAVYLCASSLLTGGGPQHFGDGTRLSIL.

This clonotype came up many times. CDR3 in amino acids: CASGSSDRVYNEQFF. The CDR3 DNA sequence: TGTGCCAGCGGAAGTTCAGACAGGGTCTACAATGAGCAGTTCTTC. This sequence joins TRBV6-2 or TRBV6-3 and TRBJ2-1; TRBD1 aligns across 7 bases. The CDR3 length is 15 residues. Trimming cost V 8 bases and J 3 bases; bases outside gene matches: 10. Germline V gene data show CDR1 as MNHEY and CDR2 as SVGEGT.

This clonotype was picked up many times. The chain uses TRBV6-2 or TRBV6-3 and TRBJ2-1, with D tentatively TRBD2 (5 bases). CDR1 and CDR2 (germline): MNHEY, SVGEGT. V dropped 10 bases and J dropped 0 bases, with 10 bases sitting between them. This CDR3 region has 13 residues. CDR3: CATATSSYNEQFF. In nucleotides, the CDR3 is TGTGCCACCGCTACTAGCTCCTACAATGAGCAGTTCTTC.

CDR3 sequence reads: CASSPGELGRNEQFF. The DNA of the CDR3 is TGTGCCAGTAGTCCCGGGGAACTCGGGAGGAATGAGCAGTTCTTC. This chain uses TRBV19 with TRBJ2-1, with TRBD2 identical over 7 bases. The CDR3 sequence is 15 residues long. V shed 5 bases and J 7 bases; nucleotides not matched to a gene: 11. Per the germline V gene, CDR1 is LNHDA and CDR2 is SQIVND (reference sequence).

A word on this clonotype: Relative to the germline gene, one junction end is altered; a read error may explain this. The rearrangement links TRBV29-1 to TRBJ2-7, with 9 bases identical to TRBD1. This CDR3 is 15 amino acids long. Germline V gene lookup returns CDR1 SQVTM and CDR2 ANQGSEA. CDR3 in DNA: TGCAGCGTGGAAGGAAGTCCGGGACAGGGATACGAGCAGTACTTC. It codes for CSVEGSPGQGYEQYF.

This clonotype came up a few times. The chain carries TRBV7-9 and TRBJ1-5; possible D gene TRBD1, 6 bases. The germline V and J ends were trimmed by 9 bases and 1 base, with 16 bases remaining between them. The germline V gene has CDR1 SEHNR and CDR2 FQNEAQ (reference sequence). This CDR3 spans 15 amino acids. CDR3 in amino acids: CASISPGASNQPQHF. The CDR3 region has the DNA TGTGCCAGTATCTCCCCAGGGGCCAGCAATCAGCCCCAGCATTTT. Using reference TRBV7-9 and TRBJ1-5 for the parts outside the CDR3, the full variable domain is DTGVSQNPRHKITKRGQNVTFRCDPISEHNRLYWYRQTLGQGPEFLTYFQNEAQLEKSRLLSDRFSAERPKGSFSTLEIQRTEQGDSAMYLCASISPGASNQPQHFGDGTRLSIL.

This clonotype was seen repeatedly, ten times or more. This sequence joins TRBV7-8 and TRBJ2-1; 13 bases fit TRBD2. Per the germline V gene, CDR1 is SGHVS and CDR2 is FQNEAQ. V lost 5 bases to trimming and J lost 0 bases; unmatched junction nucleotides: 10. This CDR3 is built from 19 residues. This CDR3 reads CASSKKGLAGANSYNEQFF. In nucleotides, the CDR3 is TGTGCCAGCAGCAAAAAAGGACTAGCGGGGGCGAACTCCTACAATGAGCAGTTCTTC.

This clonotype occurred many times. This chain uses TRBV10-1 with TRBJ2-4; TRBD1 aligns across 9 bases. After removal of 6 bases from V and 8 bases from J, the junction contained 8 bases not matched to a gene. This CDR3 has 14 amino acids. Germline-derived CDR1 and CDR2 are WNHNN and SYGVQD (reference sequence). CDR3 region: CASSPGQGSYIQYF. The CDR3 coding sequence is TGCGCCAGCAGCCCGGGACAGGGTAGTTACATTCAGTACTTC.

At least ten counts were recorded for this clonotype. This sequence joins TRBV12-3 or TRBV12-4 and TRBJ2-5; D unresolved. CDR3 length: 13 residues. With 3 bases removed from V and 1 base from J, the gap between germline ends came to 6 bases. CDR3 region: CASSFGGQETQYF. The CDR3 DNA reads as TGTGCCAGCAGTTTTGGCGGCCAAGAGACCCAGTACTTC.

The table lists this clonotype with a few counts. This chain connects TRBV6-4 to TRBJ2-1; a weak D match, TRBD2 (6 bases). Germline assignment: CDR1 MRHNA and CDR2 SNTAGT. V lost 4 bases, J lost 6 bases, and 13 bases lay in between. The CDR3 loop spans 14 amino acids. Here the CDR3 DNA reads TGTGCCAGCAGTGTCGATAGCGGTGCCAATGAGCAGTTCTTC. It encodes CASSVDSGANEQFF.

This clonotype appeared many times. The rearrangement links TRBV6-2 or TRBV6-3 to TRBJ2-1; TRBD1 aligns across 8 bases. J gave up 8 bases and V 5 bases, and 5 bases lay outside the gene matches. Germline V lookup: CDR1 MNHEY, CDR2 SVGEGT. CDR3 length: 13 residues. CDR3 sequence: CASSLTGVDEQFF. The CDR3 region has the DNA TGTGCCAGCAGTCTGACAGGGGTGGATGAGCAGTTCTTC.